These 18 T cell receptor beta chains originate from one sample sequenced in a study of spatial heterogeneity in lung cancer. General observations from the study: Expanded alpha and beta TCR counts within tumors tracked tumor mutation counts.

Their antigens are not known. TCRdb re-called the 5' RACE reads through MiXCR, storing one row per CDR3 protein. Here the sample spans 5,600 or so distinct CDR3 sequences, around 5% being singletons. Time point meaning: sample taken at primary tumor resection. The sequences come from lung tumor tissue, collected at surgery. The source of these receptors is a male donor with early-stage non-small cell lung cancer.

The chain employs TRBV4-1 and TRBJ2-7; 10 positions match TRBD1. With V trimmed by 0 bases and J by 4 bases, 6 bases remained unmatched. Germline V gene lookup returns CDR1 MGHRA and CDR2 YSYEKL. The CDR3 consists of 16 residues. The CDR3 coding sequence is TGCGCCAGCAGCCAAGAGTCGGGACAGGGGCATTACGAGCAGTACTTC. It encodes CASSQESGQGHYEQYF.

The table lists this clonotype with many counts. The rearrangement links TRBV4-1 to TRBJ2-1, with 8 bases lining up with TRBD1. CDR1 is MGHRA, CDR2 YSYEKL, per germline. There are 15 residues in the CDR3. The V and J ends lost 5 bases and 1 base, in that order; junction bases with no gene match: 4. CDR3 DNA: TGCGCCAGCAGCTCGGACAGGGTATCCTACAATGAGCAGTTCTTC. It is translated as CASSSDRVSYNEQFF.

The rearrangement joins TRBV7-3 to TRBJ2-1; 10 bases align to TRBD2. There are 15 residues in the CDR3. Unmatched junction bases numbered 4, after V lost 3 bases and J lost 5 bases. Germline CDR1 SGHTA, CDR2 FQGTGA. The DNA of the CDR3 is TGTGCCAGCAGCTTTGCCGGGACTAGCGACAATGAGCAGTTCTTC. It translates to CASSFAGTSDNEQFF.

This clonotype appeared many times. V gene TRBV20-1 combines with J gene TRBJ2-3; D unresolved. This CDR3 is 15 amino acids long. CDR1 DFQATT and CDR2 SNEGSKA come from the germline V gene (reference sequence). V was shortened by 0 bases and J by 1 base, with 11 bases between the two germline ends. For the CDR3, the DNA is TGCAGTGCTAGAGACCCGGTCCTCGGCACAGATACGCAGTATTTT. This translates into CSARDPVLGTDTQYF.

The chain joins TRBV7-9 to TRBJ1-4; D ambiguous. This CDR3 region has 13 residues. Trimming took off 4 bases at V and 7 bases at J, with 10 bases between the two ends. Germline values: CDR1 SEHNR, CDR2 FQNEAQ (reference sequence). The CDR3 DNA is TGTGCCAGCAGCTCCTCCTGGGCTGAAAAACTGTTTTTT. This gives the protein CASSSSWAEKLFF.

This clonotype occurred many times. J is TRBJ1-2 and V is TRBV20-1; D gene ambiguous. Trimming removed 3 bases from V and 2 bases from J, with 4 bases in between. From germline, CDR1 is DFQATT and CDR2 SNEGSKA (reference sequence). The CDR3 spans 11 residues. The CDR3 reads CSASPNYGYTF. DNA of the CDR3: TGCAGTGCTAGTCCCAACTATGGCTACACCTTC.

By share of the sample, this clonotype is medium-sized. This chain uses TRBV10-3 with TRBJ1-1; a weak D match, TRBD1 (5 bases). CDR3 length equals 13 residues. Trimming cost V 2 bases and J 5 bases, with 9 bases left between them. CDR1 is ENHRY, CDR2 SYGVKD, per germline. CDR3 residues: CAISEAWTTEAFF. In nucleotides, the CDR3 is TGTGCCATCAGTGAGGCATGGACAACTGAAGCTTTCTTT.

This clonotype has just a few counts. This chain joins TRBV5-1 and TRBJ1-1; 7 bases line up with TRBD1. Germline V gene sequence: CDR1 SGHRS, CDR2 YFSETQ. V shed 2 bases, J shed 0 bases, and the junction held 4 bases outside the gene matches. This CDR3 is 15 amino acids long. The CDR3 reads CASSLLGQMNTEAFF. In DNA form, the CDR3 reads TGCGCCAGCAGCTTATTGGGACAGATGAACACTGAAGCTTTCTTT.

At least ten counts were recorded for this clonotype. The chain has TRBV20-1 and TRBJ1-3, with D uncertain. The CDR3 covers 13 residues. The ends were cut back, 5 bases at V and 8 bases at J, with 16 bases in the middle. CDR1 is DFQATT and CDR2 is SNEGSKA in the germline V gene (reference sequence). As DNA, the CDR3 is TGCAGTGCTCGACCTCCCCCGGGAGACACCATATATTTT. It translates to CSARPPPGDTIYF.

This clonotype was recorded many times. The CDR3 is CASSQDRVEGTEGVFAFNEKLFF. DNA for the CDR3: TGCGCCAGCAGCCAAGATAGGGTGGAGGGAACAGAGGGAGTCTTCGCCTTTAATGAAAAACTGTTTTTT. The V gene is TRBV4-1, the J gene TRBJ1-4; D uncertain. The germline V gene has CDR1 MGHRA and CDR2 YSYEKL. The CDR3 is made up of 23 amino acids. V was trimmed by 0 bases and J by 4 bases, leaving 33 bases between them.

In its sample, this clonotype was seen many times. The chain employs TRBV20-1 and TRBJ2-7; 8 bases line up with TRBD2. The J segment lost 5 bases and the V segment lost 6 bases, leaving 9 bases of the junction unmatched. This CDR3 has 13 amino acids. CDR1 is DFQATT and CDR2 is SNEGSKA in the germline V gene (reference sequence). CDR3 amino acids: CSADLSGSNEQYF. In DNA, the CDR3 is TGCAGTGCCGACCTAAGCGGGAGCAACGAGCAGTACTTC.

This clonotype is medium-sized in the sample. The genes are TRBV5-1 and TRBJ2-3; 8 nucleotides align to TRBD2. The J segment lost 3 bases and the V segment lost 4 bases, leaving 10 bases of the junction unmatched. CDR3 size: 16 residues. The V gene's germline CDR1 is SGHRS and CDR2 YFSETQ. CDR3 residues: CASSPRLTSVTDTQYF. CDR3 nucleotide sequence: TGCGCCAGCAGCCCCCGGTTGACTAGCGTTACAGATACGCAGTATTTT. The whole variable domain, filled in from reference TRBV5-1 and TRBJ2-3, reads KAGVTQTPRYLIKTRGQQVTLSCSPISGHRSVSWYQQTPGQGLQFLFEYFSETQRNKGNFPGRFSGRQFSNSRSEMNVSTLELGDSALYLCASSPRLTSVTDTQYFGPGTRLTVL.

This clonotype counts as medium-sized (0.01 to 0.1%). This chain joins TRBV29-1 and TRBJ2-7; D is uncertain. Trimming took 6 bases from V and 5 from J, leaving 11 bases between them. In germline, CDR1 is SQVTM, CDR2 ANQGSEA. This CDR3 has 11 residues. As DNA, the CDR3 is TGCAGCGTCAGAAGCGTGGACGAGCAGTACTTC. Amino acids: CSVRSVDEQYF.

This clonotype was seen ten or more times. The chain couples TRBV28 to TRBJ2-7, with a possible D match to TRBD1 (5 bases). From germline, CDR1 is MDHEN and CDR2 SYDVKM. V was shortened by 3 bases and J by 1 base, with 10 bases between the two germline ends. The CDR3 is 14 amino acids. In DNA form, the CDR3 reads TGTGCCAGCAGTTTCTGGCAGGGATCCTACGAGCAGTACTTC. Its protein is CASSFWQGSYEQYF.

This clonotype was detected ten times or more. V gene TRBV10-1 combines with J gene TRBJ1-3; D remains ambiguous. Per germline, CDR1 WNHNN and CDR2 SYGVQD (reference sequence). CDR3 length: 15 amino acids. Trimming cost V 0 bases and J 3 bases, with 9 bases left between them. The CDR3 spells CASSESRSYGNTIYF. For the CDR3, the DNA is TGCGCCAGCAGTGAGTCCCGGAGTTATGGAAACACCATATATTTT.

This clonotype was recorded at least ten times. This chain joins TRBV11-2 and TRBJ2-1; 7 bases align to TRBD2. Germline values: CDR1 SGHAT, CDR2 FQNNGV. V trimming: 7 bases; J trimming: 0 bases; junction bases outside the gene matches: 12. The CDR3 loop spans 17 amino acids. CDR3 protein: CASTLFRDYGSYNEQFF. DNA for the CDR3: TGTGCCAGCACCCTATTCCGGGACTACGGCTCCTACAATGAGCAGTTCTTC.

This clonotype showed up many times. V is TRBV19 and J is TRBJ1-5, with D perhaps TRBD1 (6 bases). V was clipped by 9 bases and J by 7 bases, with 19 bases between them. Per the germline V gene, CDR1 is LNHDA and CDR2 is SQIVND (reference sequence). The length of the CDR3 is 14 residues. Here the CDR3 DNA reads TGTGCCAGCCAAGGGGGAGGGGGGCAACAGCCCCAGCATTTT. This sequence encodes CASQGGGGQQPQHF. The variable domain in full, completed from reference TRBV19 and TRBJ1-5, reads DGGITQSPKYLFRKEGQNVTLSCEQNLNHDAMYWYRQDPGQGLRLIYYSQIVNDFQKGDIAEGYSVSREKKESFPLTVTSAQKNPTAFYLCASQGGGGQQPQHFGDGTRLSIL.

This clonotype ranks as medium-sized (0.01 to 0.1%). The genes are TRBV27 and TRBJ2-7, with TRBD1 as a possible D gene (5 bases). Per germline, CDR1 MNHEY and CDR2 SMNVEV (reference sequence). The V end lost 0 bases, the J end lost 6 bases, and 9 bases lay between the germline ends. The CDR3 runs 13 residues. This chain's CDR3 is CASSLSGATEQYF. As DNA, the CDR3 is TGTGCCAGCAGTTTATCAGGGGCCACCGAGCAGTACTTC.